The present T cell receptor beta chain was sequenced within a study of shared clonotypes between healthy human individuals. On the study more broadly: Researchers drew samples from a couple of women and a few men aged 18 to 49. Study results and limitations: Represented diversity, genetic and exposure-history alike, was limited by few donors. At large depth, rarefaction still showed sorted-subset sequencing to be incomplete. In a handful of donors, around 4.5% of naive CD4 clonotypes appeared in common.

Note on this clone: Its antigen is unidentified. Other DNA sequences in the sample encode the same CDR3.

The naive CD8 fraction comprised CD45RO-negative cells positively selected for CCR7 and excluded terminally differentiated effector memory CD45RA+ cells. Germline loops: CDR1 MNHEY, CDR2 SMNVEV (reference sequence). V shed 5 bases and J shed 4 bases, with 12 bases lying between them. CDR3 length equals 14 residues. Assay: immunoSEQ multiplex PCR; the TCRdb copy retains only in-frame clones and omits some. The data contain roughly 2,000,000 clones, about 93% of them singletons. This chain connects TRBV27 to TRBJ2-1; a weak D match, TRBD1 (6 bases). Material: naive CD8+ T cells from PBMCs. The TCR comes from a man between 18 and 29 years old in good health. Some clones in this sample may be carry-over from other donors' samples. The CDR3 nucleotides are TGTGCCAGCAGTCCGACAGGTCTGTACAATGAGCAGTTCTTC. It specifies CASSPTGLYNEQFF.